This T cell receptor delta chain comes out of a study of γδ T cells in repeated Plasmodium falciparum infection. Flow sorting of PBMC yielded separate Vgamma9/Vdelta2+ and Vdelta2-negative gammadelta T cell populations for bulk repertoire analysis. TCRdb re-called the multiplex PCR reads with CATT. The profile covers approximately 90,000 delta-chain clones, with 0.9% to 1% appearing a single time and around 9.6% taken by the ten largest. This CDR3 is 22 amino acids long. Germline V lookup: CDR1 TSWWSYY, CDR2 QGS. The V and J ends lost 3 bases and 4 bases respectively, with 36 bases between them. This clone occurred a few times. TCRdb's entry gives the protein of a much larger clone, which mismatches this DNA's translation at residue 8, likely from a read error; the protein reported here is translated from the DNA.

Specimen: gamma-delta T cells from blood. This TCR was sampled from a pool of human donors (malaria-infected and uninfected, not separated). This chain connects TRDV1 to TRDJ1; tentatively, D is TRDD3 (7 bases). TCRdb does not report a J gene; here it was assigned by matching the DNA to germline references. The CDR3 nucleotides are TGTGCTCTTGGGGACCCTGGACTCCTACAAGGGGGGATCCTCCGGCGCGGCGATAAACTCATCTTT. Amino acid sequence: CALGDPGLLQGGILRRGDKLIF.